The next 18 T cell receptor beta chains were all read from a single sample in a study of blood T cell repertoires in COVID-19. Clones were read by immunoSEQ multiplex PCR, and TCRdb kept only the in-frame ones, dropping some. The sample contains fewer than 400,000 clones, more than 85% of which appear only once. The sequenced sample consisted of peripheral blood. Receptors originate from a human donor in a cohort sampled during active COVID-19.

The rearrangement uses TRBV4-2 and TRBJ2-1; 11 positions match TRBD2. The V gene's germline CDR1 is LGHNA and CDR2 YNFKEQ. V shed 4 bases and J 10 bases; nucleotides not matched to a gene: 9. The CDR3 totals 15 residues. CDR3 loop: CASSPSGGSAREQFF. Here the CDR3 DNA reads TGTGCCAGCAGCCCTAGCGGGGGGTCAGCTCGGGAGCAGTTCTTC.

With regard to this clone: Different DNA sequences within this sample yield the same CDR3. The V call is TRBV7-8, the J call TRBJ2-7; D gene unclear. This CDR3 is built from 14 residues. The ends were cut back, 1 base at V and 3 bases at J, with 10 bases in the middle. The germline V gene encodes CDR1 SGHVS and CDR2 FQNEAQ. The CDR3 nucleotides read TGTGCCAGCAGCTTAGTGGGCAGGCTCTACGAGCAGTACTTC. This translates into CASSLVGRLYEQYF. The full variable domain, with the rest looked up from reference TRBV7-8 and TRBJ2-7, is GAGVSQSPRYKVAKRGQDVALRCDPISGHVSLFWYQQALGQGPEFLTYFQNEAQLDKSGLPSDRFFAERPEGSVSTLKIQRTQQEDSAVYLCASSLVGRLYEQYFGPGTRLTVT.

The gene calls are TRBV3-1 (or the pseudogene TRBV3-2) and TRBJ1-3; D uncertain. Trimming cost V 0 bases and J 0 bases, with 12 bases left between them. Germline CDR1 is LGHDT and CDR2 is YNNKEL (reference sequence). This CDR3 comprises 17 residues. DNA of the CDR3: TGTGCCAGCAGCCAAGATCGCTACGCCGGCTCTGGAAACACCATATATTTT. Amino acid sequence: CASSQDRYAGSGNTIYF.

This sequence joins TRBV18 and TRBJ2-5; a weak D match, TRBD2 (7 bases). Trimming stripped 4 bases from V and 5 bases from J, with 23 bases between. The germline V gene encodes CDR1 KGHSH and CDR2 LQKENI. The CDR3 spans 17 residues. The CDR3, as DNA: TGTGCCAGCTCACGCCCAGCCTCACGGCGGGGGCTTGAGACCCAGTACTTC. Protein sequence: CASSRPASRRGLETQYF.

This chain uses TRBV19 with TRBJ1-2; D gene unclear. CDR3 size: 15 residues. V gave up 7 bases and J gave up 0 bases, with 15 bases separating them. The germline V gene encodes CDR1 LNHDA and CDR2 SQIVND (reference sequence). Written as DNA, the CDR3 is TGTGCCAGTACACAAACGAGAGCGGCTAACTATGGCTACACCTTC. As protein: CASTQTRAANYGYTF.

This chain links TRBV3-1 (or the pseudogene TRBV3-2) with TRBJ1-3; D is uncertain. The CDR3 extends over 15 amino acids. Trimming shortened V by 4 bases and J by 1 base, and 11 bases separated the two germline ends. Germline CDR1 is LGHDT and CDR2 is YNNKEL (reference sequence). CDR3 coding DNA: TGTGCCAGCAGCCCGTACCGGGGTTCTGGAAACACCATATATTTT. Translating it yields CASSPYRGSGNTIYF.

The chain joins TRBV9 to TRBJ2-3; 8 bases fit TRBD2. The V gene's germline CDR1 is SGDLS and CDR2 YYNGEE. Losses at the gene ends were 0 bases for V and 2 bases for J; bases not matched to a gene: 2. The CDR3 contains 15 residues. The CDR3, as DNA: TGTGCCAGCAGCGTAGCGGGGGGGAACACAGATACGCAGTATTTT. Its protein is CASSVAGGNTDTQYF.

The chain is built from TRBV9 and TRBJ2-1, with D unresolved. The CDR3 is made up of 16 amino acids. V shed 0 bases and J shed 0 bases, with 10 bases lying between them. The germline V gene has CDR1 SGDLS and CDR2 YYNGEE. In nucleotides, the CDR3 is TGTGCCAGCAGCGTAGCGTGGCGGAGCTCCTACAATGAGCAGTTCTTC. This sequence encodes CASSVAWRSSYNEQFF.

CDR3 bases: TGTGCCAGCAGTTTGTCAGGGGGCGGAATTGAAGCTTTCTTT. Translating it yields CASSLSGGGIEAFF. The chain couples TRBV27 to TRBJ1-1; 8 bases agree with TRBD1. Trimming at V came to 3 bases and at J to 7 bases, leaving 7 bases not matched to a gene. This CDR3 comprises 14 residues. Per the germline V gene, CDR1 is MNHEY and CDR2 is SMNVEV (reference sequence).

The rearrangement links TRBV5-1 to TRBJ1-1; a possible D gene is TRBD1 (5 bases). With 0 bases removed from V and 0 bases from J, the gap between germline ends came to 12 bases. The CDR3 loop spans 16 amino acids. Germline V lookup: CDR1 SGHRS, CDR2 YFSETQ. As DNA, the CDR3 is TGCGCCAGCAGCTTGGCTAGAGACAGTCTGAACACTGAAGCTTTCTTT. Protein: CASSLARDSLNTEAFF.

The gene calls are TRBV20-1 and TRBJ2-5; TRBD1 matches at 12 bases. Germline CDR1 reads DFQATT; CDR2 reads SNEGSKA (reference sequence). The CDR3 runs to 15 residues. V lost 4 bases to trimming and J lost 5 bases; unmatched junction nucleotides: 8. CDR3 DNA sequence: TGCAGTGCTACTGAGGGACAGGGGGCAGGGGAGACCCAGTACTTC. Amino acid sequence: CSATEGQGAGETQYF.

The V call is TRBV5-4, the J call TRBJ2-7; 9 bases map to TRBD2. The CDR3 length is 16 residues. The germline gives CDR1 SGHNT, CDR2 YYREEE (reference sequence). J was trimmed by 0 bases and V by 0 bases; bases with no gene match: 4. The CDR3 protein is CASSLDPGLASYEQYF. CDR3 bases: TGTGCCAGCAGCTTGGATCCGGGACTAGCCTCCTACGAGCAGTACTTC. Full variable domain (missing parts from reference TRBV5-4 and TRBJ2-7): ETGVTQSPTHLIKTRGQQVTLRCSSQSGHNTVSWYQQALGQGPQFIFQYYREEENGRGNFPPRFSGLQFPNYSSELNVNALELDDSALYLCASSLDPGLASYEQYFGPGTRLTVT.

CDR3 DNA: TGTGCCAGCAGCCCTACCGGGACAGGGGCCGCTTTCTTT. Translation: CASSPTGTGAAFF. The genes are TRBV28 and TRBJ1-1, with TRBD1 matching 10 bases. CDR3 size: 13 residues. V was clipped by 6 bases and J by 11 bases; unmatched bases: 9. CDR1 and CDR2 (germline): MDHEN, SYDVKM.

The chain is built from TRBV6-2 or TRBV6-3 and TRBJ1-5, with 9 bases identical to TRBD1. Germline V gene data show CDR1 as MNHEY and CDR2 as SVGEGT. This CDR3 comprises 14 residues. V lost 5 bases to trimming and J lost 6 bases; unmatched junction nucleotides: 5. The CDR3, as DNA: TGTGCCAGCAGTCAACAGGGGGCGGCTCAGCCCCAGCATTTT. This gives the protein CASSQQGAAQPQHF.

This clone has more than one count but fewer than ten. This sequence joins TRBV6-5 and TRBJ2-2; the D is unclear. Per the germline V gene, CDR1 is MNHEY and CDR2 is SVGAGI. Trimming pared 4 bases from V and 3 bases from J, leaving 9 bases between. The CDR3 runs to 14 residues. CDR3 sequence reads: CASSLAGYTGELFF. The DNA for the CDR3 is TGTGCCAGCAGTTTGGCAGGCTACACCGGGGAGCTGTTTTTT.

The CDR3 coding sequence is TGTGCCAGCAGTGGAAAAGGGACTAGCGGGCCGGGGTCCCAGTACTTC. This gives the protein CASSGKGTSGPGSQYF. V usage is TRBV6-1 and J usage is TRBJ2-5; 12 nucleotides align to TRBD2. Germline V lookup: CDR1 MNHNS, CDR2 SASEGT. J was trimmed by 9 bases and V by 4 bases; bases with no gene match: 12. This CDR3 is 16 amino acids long.

The genes are TRBV15 and TRBJ2-1, with 8 bases lining up with TRBD2. Germline V CDR1 and CDR2: LNHNV, YYDKDF (reference sequence). The CDR3 totals 18 residues. V shed 0 bases and J 6 bases; nucleotides not matched to a gene: 13. The CDR3 is CATSRDEAGETSLNEQFF. CDR3 sequence (DNA): TGTGCCACCAGCAGAGATGAAGCGGGAGAAACCTCGCTCAATGAGCAGTTCTTC. The complete variable domain, with remaining parts taken from reference TRBV15 and TRBJ2-1, reads DAMVIQNPRYQVTQFGKPVTLSCSQTLNHNVMYWYQQKSSQAPKLLFHYYDKDFNNEADTPDNFQSRRPNTSFCFLDIRSPGLGDTAMYLCATSRDEAGETSLNEQFFGPGTRLTVL.

The count of this clone is one. The CDR3 sequence is CASSRDFGIRGSNTGELFF. CDR3 bases: TGTGCCAGCAGCCGCGACTTCGGAATCAGGGGGTCGAACACCGGGGAGCTGTTTTTT. This sequence joins TRBV5-8 and TRBJ2-2, with 7 positions matching TRBD1. The CDR3 consists of 19 residues. V trimming: 4 bases; J trimming: 0 bases; junction bases outside the gene matches: 15. Germline CDR1 and CDR2: SGHTS and YDEGEE. The full variable domain, rest sourced from reference TRBV5-8 and TRBJ2-2, is EAGVTQSPTHLIKTRGQQATLRCSPISGHTSVYWYQQALGLGLQFLLWYDEGEERNRGNFPPRFSGRQFPNYSSELNVNALELEDSALYLCASSRDFGIRGSNTGELFFGEGSRLTVL.